These T cell receptor beta chains were read from a single sample in a study of blood T cells in healthy people across ages. TCRdb independently ran MiXCR on the 5' RACE reads; one entry per CDR3 protein. This table holds around 1,500,000 distinct CDR3 sequences, roughly 27% found once. Material: blood. The receptors derive from a woman between 25 and 40 years old in good health. CDR3s include the opening cysteine and the closing phenylalanine or tryptophan. D genes are given only for firm matches. Clone size is stated in some rows and not others, as once, few, many or a class when expanded.

CDR3aa: CASSSDWTSGALYNEQFF; CDR3nt: TGTGCCAGCAGCTCAGACTGGACTAGCGGGGCACTCTACAATGAGCAGTTCTTC; v_gene: TRBV7-9; len: 18; d_gene: TRBD2; j_gene: TRBJ2-1; abundance: .
CDR3aa: CASSSAVGQGVNGYTF; CDR3nt: TGCGCCAGCAGCTCCGCCGTGGGTCAGGGGGTAAATGGCTACACCTTC; v_gene: TRBV5-1; len: 16; d_gene: TRBD1; j_gene: TRBJ1-2; abundance: .
CDR3aa: CSANPGGLPEAFF; CDR3nt: TGCAGTGCTAACCCCGGAGGGTTGCCTGAAGCTTTCTTT; v_gene: TRBV20-1; len: 13; d_gene: .; j_gene: TRBJ1-1; abundance: .
CDR3aa: CSARRTSGGTYEQYF; CDR3nt: TGCAGTGCTAGGCGGACTAGCGGGGGGACCTACGAGCAGTACTTC; v_gene: TRBV20-1; len: 15; d_gene: TRBD2; j_gene: TRBJ2-7; abundance: many
CDR3aa: CASRAGANVLTF; CDR3nt: TGTGCCAGCCGCGCTGGGGCCAACGTCCTGACTTTC; v_gene: TRBV12-3/TRBV12-4; len: 12; d_gene: .; j_gene: TRBJ2-6; abundance: many
CDR3aa: CASSLASSGGVRNEQFF; CDR3nt: TGCGCCAGCAGCCTGGCCTCTAGCGGGGGGGTCCGGAATGAGCAGTTCTTC; v_gene: TRBV5-1; len: 17; d_gene: TRBD2; j_gene: TRBJ2-1; abundance: .
CDR3aa: CSARDGRQANYEQYF; CDR3nt: TGCAGTGCTAGAGATGGTAGACAAGCAAACTACGAGCAGTACTTC; v_gene: TRBV20-1; len: 15; d_gene: .; j_gene: TRBJ2-7; abundance: .
CDR3aa: CASSQEGGRATNEKLFF; CDR3nt: TGCGCCAGCAGCCAAGAAGGGGGAAGGGCAACTAATGAAAAACTGTTTTTT; v_gene: TRBV4-1; len: 17; d_gene: .; j_gene: TRBJ1-4; abundance: .
CDR3aa: CASSLVGGLNEQYF; CDR3nt: TGTGCCAGCAGTTTAGTAGGGGGTCTAAACGAGCAGTACTTC; v_gene: TRBV12-3/TRBV12-4; len: 14; d_gene: .; j_gene: TRBJ2-7; abundance: .
CDR3aa: CSAPDIIYNEQFF; CDR3nt: TGCAGTGCTCCCGACATTATCTACAATGAGCAGTTCTTC; v_gene: TRBV20-1; len: 13; d_gene: .; j_gene: TRBJ2-1; abundance: few
CDR3aa: CASTGTSGTNEQFF; CDR3nt: TGTGCCAGCACCGGGACTAGCGGGACCAATGAGCAGTTCTTC; v_gene: TRBV14; len: 14; d_gene: TRBD2; j_gene: TRBJ2-1; abundance: few
CDR3aa: CASSRGFTFEQYF; CDR3nt: TGTGCCAGCAGCCGGGGTTTTACCTTCGAGCAGTACTTC; v_gene: TRBV21-1; len: 13; d_gene: .; j_gene: TRBJ2-7; abundance: .
CDR3aa: CASSYSSRERGYTF; CDR3nt: TGTGCCAGCAGTTACTCGAGCAGGGAGAGAGGCTACACCTTC; v_gene: TRBV6-6; len: 14; d_gene: .; j_gene: TRBJ1-2; abundance: few
CDR3aa: CSARDEIGREQEKDGYETQYF; CDR3nt: TGCAGTGCTAGAGATGAGATTGGACGGGAGCAAGAGAAGGACGGGTACGAGACCCAGTACTTC; v_gene: TRBV20-1; len: 21; d_gene: .; j_gene: TRBJ2-5; abundance: once
CDR3aa: CATGQGGVNTEAFF; CDR3nt: TGTGCCACCGGACAGGGAGGGGTGAACACTGAAGCTTTCTTT; v_gene: TRBV10-3; len: 14; d_gene: TRBD1; j_gene: TRBJ1-1; abundance: few
CDR3aa: CASSPQGSRVSEQFF; CDR3nt: TGTGCCAGCAGCCCCCAGGGAAGCCGGGTCAGTGAGCAGTTCTTC; v_gene: TRBV7-2; len: 15; d_gene: .; j_gene: TRBJ2-1; abundance: few
CDR3aa: CASSYGTAGEQFF; CDR3nt: TGCGCCAGCAGCTACGGGACAGCGGGTGAGCAGTTCTTC; v_gene: TRBV5-1; len: 13; d_gene: .; j_gene: TRBJ2-1; abundance: few
CDR3aa: CASSLQGEYFDEFF; CDR3nt: TGCGCCAGCAGCTTACAGGGGGAGTATTTCGATGAGTTCTTC; v_gene: TRBV5-1; len: 14; d_gene: TRBD1; j_gene: TRBJ2-1; abundance: .
CDR3aa: CASSSPLYNEQFF; CDR3nt: TGTGCCAGCAGTTCCCCCCTCTACAATGAGCAGTTCTTC; v_gene: TRBV12-3/TRBV12-4; len: 13; d_gene: .; j_gene: TRBJ2-1; abundance: few
CDR3aa: CASSSTGWEDTQYF; CDR3nt: TGTGCCAGCAGCTCGACAGGGTGGGAAGATACGCAGTATTTT; v_gene: TRBV5-5; len: 14; d_gene: TRBD1; j_gene: TRBJ2-3; abundance: few
CDR3aa: CASSFALRGEETQYF; CDR3nt: TGTGCCAGCAGCTTTGCGCTGCGGGGGGAAGAGACCCAGTACTTC; v_gene: TRBV11-2; len: 15; d_gene: TRBD2; j_gene: TRBJ2-5; abundance: few
CDR3aa: CASQGGVGYEAFF; CDR3nt: TGCGCCAGCCAGGGGGGGGTCGGCTATGAAGCTTTCTTT; v_gene: TRBV5-1; len: 13; d_gene: TRBD1; j_gene: TRBJ1-1; abundance: .
CDR3aa: CASSKGLGNVETQYF; CDR3nt: TGTGCCAGCAGCAAAGGTTTGGGGAATGTGGAGACCCAGTACTTC; v_gene: TRBV7-6; len: 15; d_gene: .; j_gene: TRBJ2-5; abundance: many
CDR3aa: CASSPTSGAGISSYEQYF; CDR3nt: TGTGCCAGCAGCCCTACTAGCGGGGCGGGAATAAGCTCCTACGAGCAGTACTTC; v_gene: TRBV7-9; len: 18; d_gene: TRBD2; j_gene: TRBJ2-7; abundance: .
CDR3aa: CASSLIPKGYGYTF; CDR3nt: TGTGCCAGCAGCTTAATACCAAAAGGTTATGGCTACACCTTC; v_gene: TRBV7-6; len: 14; d_gene: .; j_gene: TRBJ1-2; abundance: .
CDR3aa: CAISSRGGNTEAFF; CDR3nt: TGTGCCATCAGCTCCAGGGGCGGAAACACTGAAGCTTTCTTT; v_gene: TRBV10-3; len: 14; d_gene: .; j_gene: TRBJ1-1; abundance: .
CDR3aa: CASSLGVARNEQFF; CDR3nt: TGCGCCAGCAGCTTGGGGGTAGCTAGGAATGAGCAGTTCTTC; v_gene: TRBV5-1; len: 14; d_gene: .; j_gene: TRBJ2-1; abundance: few
CDR3aa: CASSKHNGPNQPQHF; CDR3nt: TGTGCCAGCAGCAAACATAACGGGCCAAATCAGCCCCAGCATTTT; v_gene: TRBV7-2; len: 15; d_gene: .; j_gene: TRBJ1-5; abundance: many
CDR3aa: CASSQYLPSSYNSPLHF; CDR3nt: TGTGCCAGCAGCCAATACCTCCCGAGCTCCTATAATTCACCCCTCCACTTT; v_gene: TRBV14; len: 17; d_gene: .; j_gene: TRBJ1-6; abundance: few
CDR3aa: CASSAGGQGSWETQYF; CDR3nt: TGTGCCAGCAGCGCGGGGGGACAGGGGAGTTGGGAGACCCAGTACTTC; v_gene: TRBV9; len: 16; d_gene: TRBD1; j_gene: TRBJ2-5; abundance: few
CDR3aa: CASSAADRQNSPLHF; CDR3nt: TGTGCCAGCAGCGCAGCCGACAGGCAAAATTCACCCCTCCACTTT; v_gene: TRBV7-2; len: 15; d_gene: .; j_gene: TRBJ1-6; abundance: few
CDR3aa: CASSPDRGLGEKLFF; CDR3nt: TGTGCCAGCAGCCCCGACAGGGGGCTGGGTGAAAAACTGTTTTTT; v_gene: TRBV7-2; len: 15; d_gene: TRBD1; j_gene: TRBJ1-4; abundance: few
CDR3aa: CASSQEAAGRRDGYTF; CDR3nt: TGCGCCAGCAGCCAAGAAGCTGCGGGGCGGAGGGATGGCTACACCTTC; v_gene: TRBV4-1; len: 16; d_gene: .; j_gene: TRBJ1-2; abundance: few
CDR3aa: CASSIGPLSYEQYF; CDR3nt: TGTGCCAGCAGTATTGGTCCGCTGTCCTACGAGCAGTACTTC; v_gene: TRBV6-1; len: 14; d_gene: .; j_gene: TRBJ2-7; abundance: .
CDR3aa: CASSPQTGDTQYF; CDR3nt: TGTGCCAGCAGCCCACAGACGGGAGATACGCAGTATTTT; v_gene: TRBV14; len: 13; d_gene: .; j_gene: TRBJ2-3; abundance: .
CDR3aa: CSAGPLQGAEGEQFF; CDR3nt: TGCAGTGCCGGACCGCTACAGGGGGCTGAGGGTGAGCAGTTCTTC; v_gene: TRBV20-1; len: 15; d_gene: TRBD1; j_gene: TRBJ2-1; abundance: many
CDR3aa: CASSRWGQAAYNEQYF; CDR3nt: TGTGCCAGCAGTCGCTGGGGGCAGGCAGCCTACAATGAGCAGTACTTC; v_gene: TRBV27; len: 16; d_gene: .; j_gene: TRBJ2-7; abundance: .
CDR3aa: CASSLRGGTYEQYF; CDR3nt: TGTGCCAGCAGTTTACGCGGGGGAACCTACGAGCAGTACTTC; v_gene: TRBV27; len: 14; d_gene: TRBD2; j_gene: TRBJ2-7; abundance: many
CDR3aa: CAGSPGTGGIQYF; CDR3nt: TGTGCCGGCAGTCCCGGGACAGGGGGCATCCAGTACTTC; v_gene: TRBV6-2/TRBV6-3; len: 13; d_gene: TRBD1; j_gene: TRBJ2-4; abundance: .
CDR3aa: CASRADRVDEQFF; CDR3nt: TGTGCCAGCAGGGCTGACAGGGTAGATGAGCAGTTCTTC; v_gene: TRBV27; len: 13; d_gene: TRBD1; j_gene: TRBJ2-1; abundance: few
CDR3aa: CSVPRGGLSSYNEQFF; CDR3nt: TGCAGCGTTCCCCGGGGCGGCCTGAGCTCCTACAATGAGCAGTTCTTC; v_gene: TRBV29-1; len: 16; d_gene: .; j_gene: TRBJ2-1; abundance: .
CDR3aa: CSARSISEDQYF; CDR3nt: TGCAGTGCTAGGTCCATCAGCGAGGACCAGTACTTC; v_gene: TRBV20-1; len: 12; d_gene: .; j_gene: TRBJ2-5; abundance: many
CDR3aa: CASSVEGDEQYF; CDR3nt: TGTGCCAGCAGCGTAGAAGGGGACGAGCAGTACTTC; v_gene: TRBV9; len: 12; d_gene: .; j_gene: TRBJ2-7; abundance: .
CDR3aa: CASSLLANPDTQYF; CDR3nt: TGCGCCAGCAGCTTACTAGCGAATCCAGATACGCAGTATTTT; v_gene: TRBV11-2; len: 14; d_gene: TRBD2; j_gene: TRBJ2-3; abundance: .
CDR3aa: CSARGRDRDYGYAF; CDR3nt: TGCAGTGCTAGAGGTCGGGACCGCGACTATGGCTACGCCTTC; v_gene: TRBV20-1; len: 14; d_gene: .; j_gene: TRBJ1-2; abundance: .
CDR3aa: CASISPGRTYQETQYF; CDR3nt: TGTGCCAGCATCAGCCCTGGAAGAACATACCAAGAGACCCAGTACTTC; v_gene: TRBV7-6; len: 16; d_gene: .; j_gene: TRBJ2-5; abundance: .
CDR3aa: CASSQVTWAEVDNSPLHF; CDR3nt: TGTGCCAGCAGCCAAGTGACTTGGGCAGAGGTCGATAATTCACCCCTCCACTTT; v_gene: TRBV3-1; len: 18; d_gene: .; j_gene: TRBJ1-6; abundance: few
CDR3aa: CSAAALGDEKLFF; CDR3nt: TGCAGTGCCGCTGCGCTGGGGGATGAAAAACTGTTTTTT; v_gene: TRBV20-1; len: 13; d_gene: .; j_gene: TRBJ1-4; abundance: .
CDR3aa: CALFEWEGLGEQFF; CDR3nt: TGTGCCCTCTTCGAGTGGGAGGGCCTAGGTGAGCAGTTCTTC; v_gene: TRBV7-8; len: 14; d_gene: TRBD2; j_gene: TRBJ2-1; abundance: .
CDR3aa: CASSLGLAGEYYGETQYF; CDR3nt: TGCGCCAGCAGCCTGGGACTAGCGGGAGAGTATTATGGAGAGACCCAGTACTTC; v_gene: TRBV5-1; len: 18; d_gene: TRBD2; j_gene: TRBJ2-5; abundance: many